This is a list of T cell receptor beta chains from one sample in a study of T cell responses to AZD1222 COVID-19 vaccine. TCRdb's table, derived via immunoSEQ multiplex PCR, lists solely in-frame clones and lacks some. The sample includes roughly 120,000 clones, 80% to 90% of them seen just once. The source was peripheral blood, collected on day 0 of AZD1222 vaccination. All receptors derive from an adult in good health. Both conserved end residues are part of each CDR3. Fields, in order: D gene, clone size, J gene, V gene, CDR3 protein, CDR3 DNA. A D gene is named only where the DNA matches it firmly. The size field is filled for only some rows; it gives once, few, many or a size class.

D gene: TRBD1; clone size: NA; J gene: TRBJ2-3; V gene: TRBV6-5; CDR3 protein: CASKDRVADTQYF; CDR3 DNA: TGTGCCAGCAAGGACAGGGTTGCAGATACGCAGTATTTT
D gene: NA; clone size: NA; J gene: TRBJ1-1; V gene: TRBV5-1; CDR3 protein: CASRHNRDTEAFF; CDR3 DNA: TGCGCCAGCAGACATAACCGGGACACTGAAGCTTTCTTT
D gene: NA; clone size: once; J gene: TRBJ1-2; V gene: TRBV2; CDR3 protein: CASSERQSAYGYTF; CDR3 DNA: TGTGCCAGCAGCGAACGACAGTCAGCCTATGGCTACACCTTC
D gene: NA; clone size: once; J gene: TRBJ1-1; V gene: TRBV18; CDR3 protein: CASSDSPNTEAFF; CDR3 DNA: TGTGCCAGCTCCGACAGCCCGAACACTGAAGCTTTCTTT
D gene: NA; clone size: NA; J gene: TRBJ2-3; V gene: TRBV20-1; CDR3 protein: CSAALVDTQYF; CDR3 DNA: TGCAGTGCCGCCTTAGTGGATACGCAGTATTTT
D gene: NA; clone size: NA; J gene: TRBJ2-7; V gene: TRBV28; CDR3 protein: CASSFAGSSYEQYF; CDR3 DNA: TGTGCCAGCAGTTTCGCAGGCAGCTCCTACGAGCAGTACTTC
D gene: NA; clone size: NA; J gene: TRBJ1-2; V gene: TRBV6-5; CDR3 protein: CASRPADHYGYTF; CDR3 DNA: TGTGCCAGCAGACCCGCAGACCACTATGGCTACACCTTC
D gene: NA; clone size: NA; J gene: TRBJ2-7; V gene: TRBV12-2; CDR3 protein: CASRFRRYYEQYF; CDR3 DNA: TGTGCAAGTCGCTTTCGGCGGTACTACGAGCAGTACTTC
D gene: NA; clone size: few; J gene: TRBJ2-1; V gene: TRBV30; CDR3 protein: CAWSWGYEQFF; CDR3 DNA: TGTGCCTGGAGTTGGGGATATGAGCAGTTCTTC
D gene: NA; clone size: NA; J gene: TRBJ1-5; V gene: TRBV5-1; CDR3 protein: CASSLTGNQPQHF; CDR3 DNA: TGCGCCAGCAGCCTTACAGGGAATCAGCCCCAGCATTTT
D gene: NA; clone size: NA; J gene: TRBJ1-5; V gene: TRBV19; CDR3 protein: CASSMDSAGNQPQHF; CDR3 DNA: TGTGCCAGTAGTATGGACAGCGCCGGCAATCAGCCCCAGCATTTT
D gene: TRBD2; clone size: once; J gene: TRBJ2-2; V gene: TRBV4-2; CDR3 protein: CASSLTSGGSDTGELFF; CDR3 DNA: TGTGCCAGCAGCCTGACTAGCGGGGGGTCGGACACCGGGGAGCTGTTTTTT
D gene: NA; clone size: NA; J gene: TRBJ1-1; V gene: TRBV28; CDR3 protein: CASSRTQNTEAFF; CDR3 DNA: TGTGCCAGCAGTCGAACACAGAACACTGAAGCTTTCTTT
D gene: NA; clone size: NA; J gene: TRBJ1-5; V gene: TRBV6-5; CDR3 protein: CASTLRLGDQPQHF; CDR3 DNA: TGTGCCAGCACCCTGAGGCTTGGGGATCAGCCCCAGCATTTT
D gene: TRBD2; clone size: few; J gene: TRBJ2-1; V gene: TRBV28; CDR3 protein: CASTWSGGLSSYNEQFF; CDR3 DNA: TGTGCCAGCACCTGGAGCGGGGGCCTGAGCTCCTACAATGAGCAGTTCTTC
D gene: TRBD2; clone size: once; J gene: TRBJ2-2; V gene: TRBV27; CDR3 protein: CASSFGGNGELFF; CDR3 DNA: TGTGCCAGCAGTTTCGGGGGGAACGGGGAGCTGTTTTTT
D gene: TRBD1; clone size: once; J gene: TRBJ1-1; V gene: TRBV10-1; CDR3 protein: CASSESRQGYEAFF; CDR3 DNA: TGCGCCAGCAGTGAGTCGAGACAGGGCTATGAAGCTTTCTTT
D gene: NA; clone size: NA; J gene: TRBJ1-3; V gene: TRBV29-1; CDR3 protein: CSYSGYPGNTIYF; CDR3 DNA: TGCAGCTACTCAGGGTATCCTGGAAACACCATATATTTT
D gene: NA; clone size: NA; J gene: TRBJ1-2; V gene: TRBV3-1/TRBV3-2; CDR3 protein: CASSHLQGGSRGYTF; CDR3 DNA: TGTGCCAGCAGCCACTTACAGGGAGGCTCTCGGGGCTACACCTTC
D gene: TRBD1; clone size: NA; J gene: TRBJ2-7; V gene: TRBV6-2/TRBV6-3; CDR3 protein: CASSFRGTGTVQYF; CDR3 DNA: TGTGCCAGCAGTTTTAGGGGGACAGGGACAGTGCAGTACTTC
D gene: TRBD1; clone size: NA; J gene: TRBJ2-7; V gene: TRBV2; CDR3 protein: CASSPPMSTGTYEQYF; CDR3 DNA: TGTGCCAGCAGTCCCCCTATGTCGACAGGGACCTACGAGCAGTACTTC
D gene: TRBD1; clone size: NA; J gene: TRBJ1-1; V gene: TRBV7-3; CDR3 protein: CASIQNQHRGTEAFF; CDR3 DNA: TGTGCCAGCATCCAAAATCAGCACAGGGGGACTGAAGCTTTCTTT
D gene: NA; clone size: NA; J gene: TRBJ2-7; V gene: TRBV5-1; CDR3 protein: CASSFSESEQYF; CDR3 DNA: TGCGCCAGCAGCTTCTCCGAGTCCGAGCAGTACTTC
D gene: NA; clone size: NA; J gene: TRBJ2-2; V gene: TRBV3-1/TRBV3-2; CDR3 protein: CASSQRGTGELFF; CDR3 DNA: TGTGCCAGCAGCCAACGGGGGACCGGGGAGCTGTTTTTT
D gene: NA; clone size: NA; J gene: TRBJ2-3; V gene: TRBV3-1/TRBV3-2; CDR3 protein: CASSQDLGRTDTQYF; CDR3 DNA: TGTGCCAGCAGCCAAGATCTCGGACGCACAGATACGCAGTATTTT
D gene: TRBD2; clone size: NA; J gene: TRBJ2-1; V gene: TRBV4-2; CDR3 protein: CASSLRTSGYNEQFF; CDR3 DNA: TGTGCCAGCAGCCTGCGGACTAGCGGGTACAATGAGCAGTTCTTC
D gene: NA; clone size: few; J gene: TRBJ2-7; V gene: TRBV5-1; CDR3 protein: CASSLPPWYEQYF; CDR3 DNA: TGCGCCAGCAGCTTGCCGCCGTGGTACGAGCAGTACTTC
D gene: NA; clone size: NA; J gene: TRBJ2-7; V gene: TRBV7-2; CDR3 protein: CASSSLSSYEQYF; CDR3 DNA: TGTGCCAGCAGCTCCTTGAGCTCCTACGAGCAGTACTTC
D gene: TRBD2; clone size: NA; J gene: TRBJ2-1; V gene: TRBV24-1; CDR3 protein: CATSAVSGTSGRTASSYNEQFF; CDR3 DNA: TGTGCCACCAGTGCCGTGAGCGGGACTAGCGGGAGGACCGCAAGCTCCTACAATGAGCAGTTCTTC
D gene: TRBD2; clone size: NA; J gene: TRBJ2-7; V gene: TRBV11-2; CDR3 protein: CASSLAAGAGEQYF; CDR3 DNA: TGTGCCAGCAGCTTAGCGGCGGGAGCGGGAGAGCAGTACTTC
D gene: TRBD2; clone size: NA; J gene: TRBJ2-7; V gene: TRBV6-6; CDR3 protein: CASRSSGRASYEQYF; CDR3 DNA: TGTGCCAGCAGGAGCAGCGGGAGGGCCTCCTACGAGCAGTACTTC
D gene: TRBD1; clone size: NA; J gene: TRBJ2-1; V gene: TRBV5-1; CDR3 protein: CASSSDRGPTSYNEQFF; CDR3 DNA: TGCGCCAGCAGCTCCGACAGGGGCCCTACCTCCTACAATGAGCAGTTCTTC
D gene: TRBD1; clone size: NA; J gene: TRBJ2-1; V gene: TRBV7-3; CDR3 protein: CASSSGQGSAWQFF; CDR3 DNA: TGTGCCAGCAGCTCCGGACAGGGGTCTGCTTGGCAGTTCTTC
D gene: NA; clone size: NA; J gene: TRBJ2-2; V gene: TRBV18; CDR3 protein: CASSPAVWELFF; CDR3 DNA: TGTGCCAGCTCACCCGCAGTCTGGGAGCTGTTTTTT
D gene: TRBD1; clone size: few; J gene: TRBJ2-7; V gene: TRBV10-3; CDR3 protein: CAISGTGIGPEQYF; CDR3 DNA: TGTGCCATCAGTGGGACAGGCATAGGCCCCGAGCAGTACTTC
D gene: NA; clone size: NA; J gene: TRBJ1-5; V gene: TRBV3-1/TRBV3-2; CDR3 protein: CASSQEVGGDQPQHF; CDR3 DNA: TGTGCCAGCAGCCAAGAAGTAGGGGGAGATCAGCCCCAGCATTTT
D gene: TRBD1; clone size: NA; J gene: TRBJ2-2; V gene: TRBV5-1; CDR3 protein: CASMVGQINTGELFF; CDR3 DNA: TGCGCCAGCATGGTGGGACAGATCAACACCGGGGAGCTGTTTTTT
D gene: NA; clone size: NA; J gene: TRBJ1-1; V gene: TRBV9; CDR3 protein: CASSLSRDTNTEAFF; CDR3 DNA: TGTGCCAGCAGCCTTAGCAGGGACACGAACACTGAAGCTTTCTTT
D gene: NA; clone size: NA; J gene: TRBJ1-2; V gene: TRBV12-3/TRBV12-4; CDR3 protein: CASSFGRDYGYTF; CDR3 DNA: TGTGCCAGCAGTTTTGGCAGAGACTATGGCTACACCTTC
D gene: TRBD2; clone size: NA; J gene: TRBJ2-1; V gene: TRBV6-6; CDR3 protein: CASRRKPGTSGRPLAYNEQFF; CDR3 DNA: TGTGCCAGCAGACGAAAGCCCGGGACTAGCGGGAGGCCCCTCGCCTACAATGAGCAGTTCTTC
D gene: NA; clone size: NA; J gene: TRBJ2-7; V gene: TRBV6-2/TRBV6-3; CDR3 protein: CASSYSRAGERNHYYEQYF; CDR3 DNA: TGTGCCAGCAGTTACTCGCGTGCCGGGGAACGAAACCATTACTACGAGCAGTACTTC
D gene: NA; clone size: once; J gene: TRBJ1-5; V gene: TRBV27; CDR3 protein: CASSFGNQPQHF; CDR3 DNA: TGTGCCAGCAGTTTTGGGAATCAGCCCCAGCATTTT
D gene: NA; clone size: NA; J gene: TRBJ1-4; V gene: TRBV30; CDR3 protein: CAWSVLEKLFF; CDR3 DNA: TGTGCCTGGAGTGTACTTGAAAAACTGTTTTTT
D gene: TRBD2; clone size: NA; J gene: TRBJ2-7; V gene: TRBV18; CDR3 protein: CASSPQRGGSYEQYF; CDR3 DNA: TGTGCCAGCTCACCACAGCGGGGGGGCTCGTACGAGCAGTACTTC
D gene: TRBD1; clone size: once; J gene: TRBJ2-7; V gene: TRBV6-5; CDR3 protein: CASVQGGRYEQYF; CDR3 DNA: TGTGCCAGCGTACAGGGGGGACGCTACGAGCAGTACTTC
D gene: NA; clone size: NA; J gene: TRBJ1-2; V gene: TRBV5-4; CDR3 protein: CASSLDAGAMSGYTF; CDR3 DNA: TGTGCCAGCAGCTTGGACGCGGGGGCGATGAGTGGCTACACCTTC
D gene: NA; clone size: NA; J gene: TRBJ2-2; V gene: TRBV11-2; CDR3 protein: CASSNLTTGELFF; CDR3 DNA: TGTGCCAGCAGCAACCTTACCACCGGGGAGCTGTTTTTT
D gene: NA; clone size: NA; J gene: TRBJ2-1; V gene: TRBV5-5; CDR3 protein: CASSFAGASYNEQFF; CDR3 DNA: TGTGCCAGCAGCTTCGCAGGGGCGTCCTACAATGAGCAGTTCTTC
D gene: NA; clone size: NA; J gene: TRBJ2-1; V gene: TRBV9; CDR3 protein: CASSVVGSYNEQFF; CDR3 DNA: TGTGCCAGCAGCGTAGTGGGATCCTACAATGAGCAGTTCTTC
D gene: NA; clone size: NA; J gene: TRBJ1-1; V gene: TRBV28; CDR3 protein: CASNPPGGWEGTEAFF; CDR3 DNA: TGTGCCAGCAACCCTCCGGGGGGCTGGGAGGGCACTGAAGCTTTCTTT
D gene: TRBD1; clone size: NA; J gene: TRBJ1-2; V gene: TRBV6-5; CDR3 protein: CASSRSGGGYTF; CDR3 DNA: TGTGCCAGCAGTAGGTCAGGGGGCGGCTACACCTTC
D gene: NA; clone size: NA; J gene: TRBJ2-1; V gene: TRBV19; CDR3 protein: CASSYDSMSYNEQFF; CDR3 DNA: TGTGCCAGTAGTTACGACAGTATGTCCTACAATGAGCAGTTCTTC
D gene: TRBD1; clone size: NA; J gene: TRBJ2-1; V gene: TRBV19; CDR3 protein: CASSPGTGSYNEQFF; CDR3 DNA: TGTGCCAGTAGTCCCGGGACAGGGTCCTACAATGAGCAGTTCTTC
D gene: NA; clone size: NA; J gene: TRBJ2-4; V gene: TRBV30; CDR3 protein: CAWRRTAVMENIQYF; CDR3 DNA: TGTGCCTGGAGGAGGACCGCAGTGATGGAAAACATTCAGTACTTC
D gene: NA; clone size: NA; J gene: TRBJ2-5; V gene: TRBV7-8; CDR3 protein: CASSLVPGRPETQYF; CDR3 DNA: TGTGCCAGCAGCTTAGTTCCCGGCCGCCCGGAGACCCAGTACTTC